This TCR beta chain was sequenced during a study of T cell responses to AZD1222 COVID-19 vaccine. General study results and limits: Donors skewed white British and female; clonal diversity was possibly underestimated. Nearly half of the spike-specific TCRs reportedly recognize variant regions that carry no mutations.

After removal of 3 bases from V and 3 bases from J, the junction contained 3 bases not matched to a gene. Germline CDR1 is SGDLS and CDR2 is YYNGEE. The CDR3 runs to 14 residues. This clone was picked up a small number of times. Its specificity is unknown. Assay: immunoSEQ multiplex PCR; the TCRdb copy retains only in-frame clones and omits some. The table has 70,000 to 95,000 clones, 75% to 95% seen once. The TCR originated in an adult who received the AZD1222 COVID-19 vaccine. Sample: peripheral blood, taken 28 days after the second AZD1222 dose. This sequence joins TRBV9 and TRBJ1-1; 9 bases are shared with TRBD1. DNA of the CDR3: TGTGCCAGCAGCGAGGGGACAGGGTACACTGAAGCTTTCTTT. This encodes CASSEGTGYTEAFF.